A selection of T cell receptor beta chains follows, all from one sample in a study of T cells in Graves' hyperthyroidism and ophthalmopathy. TCRdb used MiXCR to reprocess the multiplex PCR reads, holding one entry per CDR3 protein. This table holds 660,000 or so distinct CDR3 sequences, just under 45% found once. The specimen sequenced was peripheral blood or thyroid tissue (not recorded which). The receptor source for this set is an adult man with Graves' disease, either hyperthyroidism or ophthalmopathy (not recorded which). The CDR3 runs from the conserved cysteine through the conserved F or W. D genes are given only for firm matches. Rows may omit the clone size; those that give it use once, few, many or a size class.

j_call: TRBJ1-3; d_call: -; v_call: TRBV20-1; clone_size: few; cdr3_aa: CSATAESSGNTIYF
j_call: TRBJ1-3; d_call: -; v_call: TRBV12-3/TRBV12-4; clone_size: -; cdr3_aa: CASRRDGSSGNTIYF
j_call: TRBJ2-7; d_call: -; v_call: TRBV25-1; clone_size: -; cdr3_aa: CARGIEDYEQYF
j_call: TRBJ1-3; d_call: -; v_call: TRBV7-6; clone_size: many; cdr3_aa: CASSPPGISGNTIYF
j_call: TRBJ2-2; d_call: -; v_call: TRBV2; clone_size: -; cdr3_aa: CATSTGANTGELFF
j_call: TRBJ1-1; d_call: -; v_call: TRBV4-1; clone_size: -; cdr3_aa: CASSQGYRFEAFF
j_call: TRBJ1-1; d_call: TRBD1; v_call: TRBV7-3; clone_size: many; cdr3_aa: CASRSGDRGGDTEAFF
j_call: TRBJ2-2; d_call: -; v_call: TRBV20-1; clone_size: few; cdr3_aa: CSVGNTGELFF
j_call: TRBJ1-6; d_call: TRBD1; v_call: TRBV5-1; clone_size: many; cdr3_aa: CASSPDRGLSALHF
j_call: TRBJ2-7; d_call: -; v_call: TRBV19; clone_size: few; cdr3_aa: CASSIEGGSYEQYF
j_call: TRBJ1-2; d_call: -; v_call: TRBV30; clone_size: few; cdr3_aa: CAWSPGLRGYTF
j_call: TRBJ2-5; d_call: TRBD2; v_call: TRBV9; clone_size: -; cdr3_aa: CASSVGGRGGNQGTQYF
j_call: TRBJ1-5; d_call: -; v_call: TRBV19; clone_size: few; cdr3_aa: CASSIDREEGNQPQHF
j_call: TRBJ2-2; d_call: -; v_call: TRBV7-9; clone_size: many; cdr3_aa: CASSLRQNTGELFF
j_call: TRBJ1-5; d_call: -; v_call: TRBV19; clone_size: few; cdr3_aa: CASSPEKYQPQHF
j_call: TRBJ1-6; d_call: -; v_call: TRBV20-1; clone_size: few; cdr3_aa: CSASDPQGINSPLHF
j_call: TRBJ1-2; d_call: -; v_call: TRBV29-1; clone_size: -; cdr3_aa: CSVITPHPNYGYTF
j_call: TRBJ1-6; d_call: TRBD1; v_call: TRBV7-9; clone_size: -; cdr3_aa: CASSLVGQTNSPLHF
j_call: TRBJ2-5; d_call: TRBD2; v_call: TRBV3-1; clone_size: -; cdr3_aa: CASSQVGTSDQETQYF
j_call: TRBJ1-4; d_call: -; v_call: TRBV19; clone_size: many; cdr3_aa: CASSNSGWEKLFF
j_call: TRBJ1-2; d_call: TRBD1; v_call: TRBV7-6; clone_size: -; cdr3_aa: CASSSTGLFYGYTF
j_call: TRBJ1-1; d_call: -; v_call: TRBV29-1; clone_size: many; cdr3_aa: CSVEGGTAGAAFF
j_call: TRBJ2-7; d_call: -; v_call: TRBV29-1; clone_size: many; cdr3_aa: CSVEGVRPAVHEQYF
j_call: TRBJ2-5; d_call: -; v_call: TRBV24-1; clone_size: -; cdr3_aa: CATSDLLRTQETQYF
j_call: TRBJ1-5; d_call: -; v_call: TRBV12-3/TRBV12-4; clone_size: -; cdr3_aa: CASRPDSSLPQHF
j_call: TRBJ2-7; d_call: -; v_call: TRBV7-9; clone_size: few; cdr3_aa: CASSFLNSYEQYF
j_call: TRBJ1-6; d_call: -; v_call: TRBV10-3; clone_size: -; cdr3_aa: CASSYGGPRSPLHF
j_call: TRBJ2-2; d_call: -; v_call: TRBV2; clone_size: -; cdr3_aa: CASTLLAANTGELFF
j_call: TRBJ1-1; d_call: TRBD1; v_call: TRBV12-3/TRBV12-4; clone_size: -; cdr3_aa: CASRRDRVNTEAFF
j_call: TRBJ2-7; d_call: TRBD2; v_call: TRBV7-9; clone_size: few; cdr3_aa: CASSPHPLAGAWEQYF
j_call: TRBJ2-7; d_call: -; v_call: TRBV7-2; clone_size: few; cdr3_aa: CASSPSFAAGPREQYF
j_call: TRBJ2-5; d_call: -; v_call: TRBV9; clone_size: -; cdr3_aa: CASSQGGGPAETQYF
j_call: TRBJ2-6; d_call: -; v_call: TRBV30; clone_size: -; cdr3_aa: CAWSGQGDSGANVLTF
j_call: TRBJ1-1; d_call: -; v_call: TRBV7-2; clone_size: many; cdr3_aa: CASSSGGTEAFF
j_call: TRBJ1-4; d_call: -; v_call: TRBV6-9; clone_size: -; cdr3_aa: CASSYLGTPGTNEKLFF
j_call: TRBJ2-7; d_call: -; v_call: TRBV10-2; clone_size: -; cdr3_aa: CASSVAGHLGEQYF
j_call: TRBJ1-5; d_call: -; v_call: TRBV7-3; clone_size: many; cdr3_aa: CASSLFGGSNQPQHF
j_call: TRBJ2-2; d_call: -; v_call: TRBV20-1; clone_size: -; cdr3_aa: CSASKGGPRSGELFF
j_call: TRBJ1-3; d_call: TRBD1; v_call: TRBV7-2; clone_size: -; cdr3_aa: CASSLATGQGAGNTIYF
j_call: TRBJ1-4; d_call: TRBD1; v_call: TRBV6-1; clone_size: -; cdr3_aa: CASRKADRGGEKLFF
j_call: TRBJ2-5; d_call: -; v_call: TRBV20-1; clone_size: many; cdr3_aa: CSATDRFETQYF
j_call: TRBJ1-4; d_call: TRBD1; v_call: TRBV20-1; clone_size: -; cdr3_aa: CSARAYETGESAVANEKLFF
j_call: TRBJ2-5; d_call: -; v_call: TRBV7-8; clone_size: few; cdr3_aa: CASSLALRGGETQYF
j_call: TRBJ2-5; d_call: -; v_call: TRBV29-1; clone_size: few; cdr3_aa: CSVVDRLGRETQYF
j_call: TRBJ1-6; d_call: -; v_call: TRBV6-5; clone_size: many; cdr3_aa: CAIADRHYSPLHF
j_call: TRBJ1-5; d_call: -; v_call: TRBV19; clone_size: once; cdr3_aa: CAIPEGTGRVYQPQHF
j_call: TRBJ1-6; d_call: TRBD1; v_call: TRBV7-8; clone_size: -; cdr3_aa: CASSLGRTGPNSPLHF
j_call: TRBJ1-4; d_call: -; v_call: TRBV24-1; clone_size: many; cdr3_aa: CATSDYEPGEKLFF
j_call: TRBJ1-1; d_call: -; v_call: TRBV7-9; clone_size: many; cdr3_aa: CASSLISRDTEAFF
j_call: TRBJ2-5; d_call: TRBD1; v_call: TRBV20-1; clone_size: -; cdr3_aa: CSARGTGGRVETQYF
j_call: TRBJ1-2; d_call: TRBD1; v_call: TRBV2; clone_size: many; cdr3_aa: CASSEARGDRSYGYTF